This T cell receptor beta chain was observed in a study of molecular identifiers for immune sequencing clone quantification. General observations from the study: Effector cells kept over 98% of their molecules in clones above 20 RNA copies, while naive cells kept under 1% there.

Germline assignment: CDR1 SGHNT and CDR2 YYREEE (reference sequence). This CDR3 is 13 amino acids long. V was clipped by 4 bases and J by 0 bases, with 5 bases between them. TCRdb fed the PCR reads into MiXCR, producing one record per CDR3 protein. The top ten hold around 0.9% of the sample, which has about 640,000 distinct CDR3 sequences, approximately 20% seen once. At least ten counts were recorded for this clonotype. The antigen remains undetermined. Sorted cell numbers of about 19,000 to 1,000,000, with 10%, 30% or 50% RNA, served as input for naive CD8 libraries. CD8+CD4-CCR7+CD45RA+ cells were sorted as naive CD8 T cells.

The TCR was taken from a human donor in good health. Some libraries in this study had Jurkat cell RNA spiked in. The specimen was naive CD8+ T cells from blood, with Jurkat cell RNA spiked in. As to subset: FACS-sorted CD8+CD4-CCR7+CD45RA+ naive T cells. The chain has TRBV5-4 and TRBJ1-5; D gene uncertain. The CDR3 nucleotides read TGTGCCAGCAGCGAAAATAGCAATCAGCCCCAGCATTTT. It yields the protein CASSENSNQPQHF.